This note documents a single TCR beta chain sequence. Antigen: not known. The data derive from a study of early stage breast cancer tumors. Study results and limitations: Comparing each tissue with blood distinguished tumor from normal in 14 of 16 patients.

Measured with immunoSEQ multiplex PCR; TCRdb has only the in-frame clones, and not every one. The sample holds about 53,000 clones, about nine tenths seen once. Material: blood. This receptor was obtained from a person aged 65-85 years with breast cancer.

The CDR3 spells CASSLKYGYTF. DNA for the CDR3: TGTGCCAGCAGCCTTAAATATGGCTACACCTTC. The genes are TRBV7-9 and TRBJ1-2; D unclear. The germline gives CDR1 SEHNR, CDR2 FQNEAQ (reference sequence). The CDR3 is 11 amino acids. The V end was cut by 5 bases, the J end by 5 bases, with 6 bases between.